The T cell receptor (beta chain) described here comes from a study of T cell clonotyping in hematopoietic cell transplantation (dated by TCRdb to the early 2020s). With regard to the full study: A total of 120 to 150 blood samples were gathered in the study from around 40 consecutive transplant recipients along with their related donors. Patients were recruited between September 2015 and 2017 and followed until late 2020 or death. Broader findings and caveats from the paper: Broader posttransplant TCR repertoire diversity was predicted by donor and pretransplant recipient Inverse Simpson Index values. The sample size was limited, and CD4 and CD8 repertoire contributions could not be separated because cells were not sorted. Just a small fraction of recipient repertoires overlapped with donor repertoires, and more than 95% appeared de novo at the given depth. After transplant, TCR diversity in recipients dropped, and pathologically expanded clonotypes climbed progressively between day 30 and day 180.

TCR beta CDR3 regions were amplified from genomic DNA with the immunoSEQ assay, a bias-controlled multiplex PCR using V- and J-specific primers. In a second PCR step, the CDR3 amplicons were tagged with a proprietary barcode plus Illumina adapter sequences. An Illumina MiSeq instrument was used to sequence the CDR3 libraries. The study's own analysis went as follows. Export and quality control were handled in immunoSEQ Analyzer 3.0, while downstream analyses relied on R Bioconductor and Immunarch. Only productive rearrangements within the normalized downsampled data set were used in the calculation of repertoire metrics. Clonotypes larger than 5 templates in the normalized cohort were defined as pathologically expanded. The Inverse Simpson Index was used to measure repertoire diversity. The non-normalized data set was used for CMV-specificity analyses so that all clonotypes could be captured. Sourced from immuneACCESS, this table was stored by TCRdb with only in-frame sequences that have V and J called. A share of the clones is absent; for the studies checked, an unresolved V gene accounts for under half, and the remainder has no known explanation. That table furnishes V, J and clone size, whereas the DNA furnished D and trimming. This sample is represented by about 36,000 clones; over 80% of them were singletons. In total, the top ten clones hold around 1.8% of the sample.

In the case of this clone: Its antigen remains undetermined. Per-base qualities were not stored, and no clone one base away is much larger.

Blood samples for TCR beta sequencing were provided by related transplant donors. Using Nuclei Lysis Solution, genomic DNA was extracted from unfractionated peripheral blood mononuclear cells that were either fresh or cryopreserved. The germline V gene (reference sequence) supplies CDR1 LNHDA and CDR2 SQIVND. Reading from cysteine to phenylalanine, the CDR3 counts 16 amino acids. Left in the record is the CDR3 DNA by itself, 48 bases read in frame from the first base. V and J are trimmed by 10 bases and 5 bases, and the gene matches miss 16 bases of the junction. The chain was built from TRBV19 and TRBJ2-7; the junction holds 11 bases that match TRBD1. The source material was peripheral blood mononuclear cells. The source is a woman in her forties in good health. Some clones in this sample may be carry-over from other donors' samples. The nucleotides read TGTGCCACTACCTCTCCTCCGGGACAGGGGGTCGACGAGCAGTACTTC. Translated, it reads CATTSPPGQGVDEQYF.